The source of this T cell receptor beta chain is a study of T cells in Graves' hyperthyroidism and ophthalmopathy. Findings and limits, study-wide: The model's output predicted ophthalmopathy at a median of approximately 6.5 months prior to onset.

There are a few counts of this clonotype. The antigen is not known. Absence of ophthalmopathy progression within 18 months defined stable Graves' hyperthyroidism. Fresh peripheral blood, approximately 9.7 ml, was the source of the PBMCs. RNA transcripts gave rise to amplified TCR beta CDR3 regions. HTBI primers were used for first-round RT-PCR of the TCR CDR3. TCRdb re-called the multiplex PCR reads with MiXCR, one entry per CDR3 protein. The sample lists a few hundred thousand distinct CDR3 sequences, around 14% seen once, with 30% to 35% in the top ten. The sample comprised blood. The sequence derives from a woman aged 30 to 39 with Graves' hyperthyroidism.

CDR3 DNA: TGCAGTGCTGCTAGGGGGCGCGACACTGAAGCTTTCTTT. Translation: CSAARGRDTEAFF. V is TRBV20-1 and J is TRBJ1-1; 7 bases are a match to TRBD1. The CDR3 length is 13 residues. The germline gives CDR1 DFQATT, CDR2 SNEGSKA (reference sequence). Trimming cost V 5 bases and J 3 bases; bases outside gene matches: 6.